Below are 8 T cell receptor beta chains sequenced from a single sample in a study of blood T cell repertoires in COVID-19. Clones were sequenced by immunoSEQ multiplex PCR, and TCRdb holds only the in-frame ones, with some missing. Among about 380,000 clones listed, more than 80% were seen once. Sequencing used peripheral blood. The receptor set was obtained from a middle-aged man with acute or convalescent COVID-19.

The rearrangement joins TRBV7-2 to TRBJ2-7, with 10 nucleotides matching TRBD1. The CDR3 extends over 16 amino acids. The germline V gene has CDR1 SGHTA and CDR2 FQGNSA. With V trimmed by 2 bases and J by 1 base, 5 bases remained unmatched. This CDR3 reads CASSLLPGQGSYEQYF. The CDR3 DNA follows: TGTGCCAGCAGCTTACTCCCGGGACAGGGGTCCTACGAGCAGTACTTC.

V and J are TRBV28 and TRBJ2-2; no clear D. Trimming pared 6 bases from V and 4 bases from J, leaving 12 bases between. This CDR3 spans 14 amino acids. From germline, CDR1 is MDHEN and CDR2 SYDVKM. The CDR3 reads CASRVSSVTGELFF. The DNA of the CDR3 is TGTGCCAGCAGGGTTTCCAGCGTCACCGGGGAGCTGTTTTTT.

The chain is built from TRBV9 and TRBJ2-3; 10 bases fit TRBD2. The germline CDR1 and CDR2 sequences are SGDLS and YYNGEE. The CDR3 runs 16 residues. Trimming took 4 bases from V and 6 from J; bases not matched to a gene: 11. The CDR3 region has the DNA TGTGCCAGCAGCCCCCTACTAGCGGGGTCGGGGGATACGCAGTATTTT. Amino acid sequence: CASSPLLAGSGDTQYF.

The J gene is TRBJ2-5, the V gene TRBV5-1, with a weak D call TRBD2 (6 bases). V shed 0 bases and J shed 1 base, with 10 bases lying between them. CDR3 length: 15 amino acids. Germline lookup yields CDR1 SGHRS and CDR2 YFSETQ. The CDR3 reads CASSLAGGSQETQYF. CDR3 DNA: TGCGCCAGCAGCTTGGCTGGGGGGAGCCAAGAGACCCAGTACTTC.

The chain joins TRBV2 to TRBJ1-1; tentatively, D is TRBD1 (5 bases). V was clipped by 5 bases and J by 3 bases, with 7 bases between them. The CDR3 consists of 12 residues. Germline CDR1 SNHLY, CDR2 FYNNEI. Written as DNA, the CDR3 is TGTGCCAGCAGTCGGGGGGACACTGAAGCTTTCTTT. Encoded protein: CASSRGDTEAFF.

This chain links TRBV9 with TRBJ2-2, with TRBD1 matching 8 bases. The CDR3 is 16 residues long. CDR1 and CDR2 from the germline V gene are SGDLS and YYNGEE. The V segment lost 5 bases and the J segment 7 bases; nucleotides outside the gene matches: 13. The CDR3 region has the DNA TGTGCCAGCAGTCGTTCCGGGACAGGTGCGAACGGGGAGCTGTTTTTT. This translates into CASSRSGTGANGELFF.

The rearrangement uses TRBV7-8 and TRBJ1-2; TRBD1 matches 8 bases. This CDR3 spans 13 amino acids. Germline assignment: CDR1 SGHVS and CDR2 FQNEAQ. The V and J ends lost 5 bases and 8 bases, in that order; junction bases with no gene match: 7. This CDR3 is CASSADRVGGYTF. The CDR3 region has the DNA TGTGCCAGCAGCGCGGACAGGGTTGGCGGCTACACCTTC.

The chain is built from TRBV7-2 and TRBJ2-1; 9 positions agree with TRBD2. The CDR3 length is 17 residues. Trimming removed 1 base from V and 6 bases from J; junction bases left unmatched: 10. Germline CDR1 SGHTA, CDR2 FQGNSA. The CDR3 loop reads CASSLGGSGSPLNEQFF. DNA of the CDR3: TGTGCCAGCAGCTTAGGGGGTAGCGGGAGCCCCCTCAATGAGCAGTTCTTC.